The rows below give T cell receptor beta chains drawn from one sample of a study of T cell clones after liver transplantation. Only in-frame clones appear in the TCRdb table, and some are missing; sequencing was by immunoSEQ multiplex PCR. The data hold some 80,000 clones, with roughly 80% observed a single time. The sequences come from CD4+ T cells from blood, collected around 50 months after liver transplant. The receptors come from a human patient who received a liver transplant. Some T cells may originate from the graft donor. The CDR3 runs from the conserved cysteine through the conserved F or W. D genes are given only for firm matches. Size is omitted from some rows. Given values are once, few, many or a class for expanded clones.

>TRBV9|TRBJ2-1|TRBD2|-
CASSVVLAGLDEQFF
TGTGCCAGCAGCGTAGTACTAGCGGGCCTAGATGAGCAGTTCTTC
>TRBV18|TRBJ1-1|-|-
CASSPWDPRLNTEAFF
TGTGCCAGCTCACCGTGGGACCCCCGGTTAAACACTGAAGCTTTCTTT
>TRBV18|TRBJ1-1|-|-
CASSPDWDAEAFF
TGTGCCAGCTCACCGGATTGGGACGCTGAAGCTTTCTTT
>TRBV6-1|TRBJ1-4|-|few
CASSARGNEKLFF
TGTGCCAGCAGTGCCCGGGGCAATGAAAAACTGTTTTTT
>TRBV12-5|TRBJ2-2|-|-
CASGPRLSNTGELFF
TGTGCTAGTGGACCCAGACTGAGTAACACGGGGGAGCTGTTTTTT
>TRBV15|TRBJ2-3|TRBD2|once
CATSRGSGAGAFTDTQYF
TGTGCCACCAGCAGAGGCTCCGGAGCGGGAGCTTTCACAGATACGCAGTATTTT
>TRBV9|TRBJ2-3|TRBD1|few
CASSEEAGGRQYF
TGTGCCAGCAGCGAGGAAGCAGGGGGTAGGCAGTATTTT
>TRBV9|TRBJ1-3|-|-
CASSVGDRISGNTIYF
TGTGCCAGCAGCGTAGGAGACAGGATCTCTGGAAACACCATATATTTT
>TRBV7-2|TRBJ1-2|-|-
CASRAGRTTNYGYTF
TGTGCCAGCAGGGCCGGTCGGACGACTAACTATGGCTACACCTTC
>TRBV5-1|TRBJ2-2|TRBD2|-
CASSLDGGGTGELFF
TGCGCCAGCAGCTTGGATGGCGGGGGGACCGGGGAGCTGTTTTTT
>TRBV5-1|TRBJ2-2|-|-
CASSFSGELFF
TGCGCCAGCAGCTTCAGCGGGGAGCTGTTTTTT
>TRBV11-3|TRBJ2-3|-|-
CASSSLFGDTQYF
TGTGCCAGCAGCTCCCTTTTTGGAGATACGCAGTATTTT
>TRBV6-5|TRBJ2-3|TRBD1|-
CASSRGRGLADTQYF
TGTGCCAGCAGCCGAGGCAGGGGGCTGGCAGATACGCAGTATTTT
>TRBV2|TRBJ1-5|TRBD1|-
CASSGTGSVQPQHF
TGTGCCAGCAGCGGGACAGGGTCGGTTCAGCCCCAGCATTTT
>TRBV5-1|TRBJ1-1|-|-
CASSSGTLNTEAFF
TGCGCCAGCAGCTCCGGGACGTTGAACACTGAAGCTTTCTTT
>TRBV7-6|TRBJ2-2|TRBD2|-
CASSLGGTSGYTGELFF
TGTGCCAGCAGCTTAGGAGGGACTAGCGGGTACACCGGGGAGCTGTTTTTT
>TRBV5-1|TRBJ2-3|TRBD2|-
CASSPGLAGSTDTQYF
TGCGCCAGCAGCCCCGGACTAGCGGGATCCACAGATACGCAGTATTTT